This T cell receptor beta chain was observed in a study of blood T cell repertoires in COVID-19. The CDR3 sequence is 15 residues long. Germline values: CDR1 LNHDA, CDR2 SQIVND (reference sequence). Trimming shortened V by 3 bases and J by 2 bases, and 13 bases separated the two germline ends. TCRdb's table, derived via immunoSEQ multiplex PCR, lists solely in-frame clones and lacks some. The sample consists of over 200,000 clones, about 87% of them appearing once. The sequencing input was peripheral blood. The receptor comes from a man between 60 and 75 years old who had recovered from COVID-19. The gene calls are TRBV19 and TRBJ1-1; no clear D. CDR3 in DNA: TGTGCCAGTAGTATCGTTCGGGGTGGCAACACTGAAGCTTTCTTT. Translating it yields CASSIVRGGNTEAFF.